Listed here are 30 T cell receptor beta chains from one sample, sequenced in a study of cytomegalovirus exposure and HLA in healthy donors. The PCR had 60 Vbeta and 13 Jbeta primers. Some clones are missing from TCRdb's copy, which holds only in-frame ones; the method was immunoSEQ multiplex PCR. The data show under 200,000 clones, roughly nine tenths seen once. The material sequenced was PBMCs. These TCRs come from a woman under 40 in good health and CMV-seronegative.

V usage is TRBV7-2 and J usage is TRBJ2-7, with D unclear. CDR3 length: 15 residues. V shed 3 bases and J shed 2 bases, with 14 bases lying between them. In germline, CDR1 is SGHTA, CDR2 FQGNSA. This CDR3 reads CASSFLSDPTYEQYF. CDR3 DNA sequence: TGTGCCAGCAGCTTTTTAAGCGACCCTACCTACGAGCAGTACTTC. Together with reference TRBV7-2 and TRBJ2-7, the CDR3 gives the full variable domain: GAGVSQSPSNKVTEKGKDVELRCDPISGHTALYWYRQSLGQGLEFLIYFQGNSAPDKSGLPSDRFSAERTGGSVSTLTIQRTQQEDSAVYLCASSFLSDPTYEQYFGPGTRLTVT.

The chain combines TRBV5-6 with TRBJ1-1, with 9 bases lining up with TRBD1. The V and J ends lost 1 base and 1 base, in that order; junction bases with no gene match: 8. The CDR3 is made up of 17 amino acids. The germline V gene has CDR1 SGHDT and CDR2 YYEEEE. Here the CDR3 DNA reads TGTGCCAGCAGCTTGACAGGGGGCGCGTTGTCGAACACTGAAGCTTTCTTT. This codes for CASSLTGGALSNTEAFF.

This chain uses TRBV7-6 with TRBJ2-1, with 9 bases identical to TRBD2. Germline lookup yields CDR1 SGHVS and CDR2 FNYEAQ. The V and J ends lost 7 bases and 8 bases, in that order; junction bases with no gene match: 18. This CDR3 has 17 amino acids. CDR3 DNA sequence: TGTGCCAGCACCAGAGGCCCTGTAGCGGGAGAAATCTATGAGCAGTTCTTC. This codes for CASTRGPVAGEIYEQFF.

Concerning this clone: Other DNA sequences in this specimen translate into the identical CDR3. The J gene is TRBJ1-5, the V gene TRBV28; D may be TRBD1 (6 bases). Germline-derived CDR1 and CDR2 are MDHEN and SYDVKM. V gave up 2 bases and J gave up 7 bases, with 6 bases separating them. CDR3 length: 12 amino acids. The CDR3 nucleotides are TGTGCCAGCAGTTTACAGGGGCAGCCCCAGCATTTT. Protein sequence: CASSLQGQPQHF.

CDR3 sequence (DNA): TGTGCCAGCAGCTTATGGTGGGAGGTGGCCGGGGAGCTGTTTTTT. Its protein is CASSLWWEVAGELFF. The J gene is TRBJ2-2, the V gene TRBV7-2; possibly TRBD2 for D (6 bases). V was cut by 2 bases and J by 6 bases, with 13 bases left in between. CDR1 is SGHTA, CDR2 FQGNSA, per germline. The CDR3 extends over 15 amino acids.

The chain combines TRBV29-1 with TRBJ2-7; 8 nucleotides line up with TRBD1. Unmatched junction bases numbered 5, after V lost 4 bases and J lost 0 bases. The CDR3 has 14 residues. Germline V gene lookup returns CDR1 SQVTM and CDR2 ANQGSEA. CDR3 protein: CSVATGVSSYEQYF. CDR3 sequence (DNA): TGCAGCGTTGCGACAGGGGTCAGCTCCTACGAGCAGTACTTC.

The chain joins TRBV5-1 to TRBJ2-1, with 9 bases matching TRBD2. This CDR3 region has 16 residues. Germline assignment: CDR1 SGHRS and CDR2 YFSETQ. Germline trimming cut 0 bases from V and 7 bases from J; bases unmatched to any gene: 8. CDR3 nucleotides: TGCGCCAGCAGCTTGGGCGGGGGGGCCCAAGTGAATGAGCAGTTCTTC. Translated, it gives CASSLGGGAQVNEQFF.

This sequence joins TRBV29-1 and TRBJ1-2; 8 bases fit TRBD1. V was pared by 2 bases and J by 2 bases, with 7 bases of the junction left unmatched. Germline V gene lookup returns CDR1 SQVTM and CDR2 ANQGSEA. The CDR3 consists of 15 residues. The chain's CDR3 is CSVEPRTGSNYGYTF. Written as DNA, the CDR3 is TGCAGCGTTGAACCCCGGACAGGGTCCAACTATGGCTACACCTTC. The full variable domain, rest sourced from reference TRBV29-1 and TRBJ1-2, is SAVISQKPSRDICQRGTSLTIQCQVDSQVTMMFWYRQQPGQSLTLIATANQGSEATYESGFVIDKFPISRPNLTFSTLTVSNMSPEDSSIYLCSVEPRTGSNYGYTFGSGTRLTVV.

The chain combines TRBV2 with TRBJ2-5; no reliable D call. The end of the DNA aligns better with TRBJ2-7, so the J call may be wrong. Per germline, CDR1 SNHLY and CDR2 FYNNEI. This CDR3 spans 12 amino acids. CDR3 DNA: TGTGCCAGCAGTCTCGGGTCAGCCGAGCAGTACTTC. It encodes CASSLGSAEQYF.

This clone has more than one count but fewer than ten. The CDR3 sequence is CASSDKSGGPDTQYF. In nucleotides, the CDR3 is TGCGCCAGCAGCGATAAAAGTGGGGGCCCAGATACGCAGTATTTT. The chain has TRBV5-1 and TRBJ2-3; D might be TRBD1 (6 bases). CDR1 and CDR2 (germline): SGHRS, YFSETQ. This CDR3 spans 15 amino acids. The V end was cut by 4 bases, the J end by 4 bases, with 16 bases between. Using reference TRBV5-1 and TRBJ2-3 for the parts outside the CDR3, the full variable domain is KAGVTQTPRYLIKTRGQQVTLSCSPISGHRSVSWYQQTPGQGLQFLFEYFSETQRNKGNFPGRFSGRQFSNSRSEMNVSTLELGDSALYLCASSDKSGGPDTQYFGPGTRLTVL.

The chain has TRBV11-2 and TRBJ2-7; TRBD1 aligns across 9 bases. The CDR3 contains 16 residues. With 5 bases clipped from V and 0 bases from J, the junction kept 8 bases outside the gene matches. The germline V gene has CDR1 SGHAT and CDR2 FQNNGV. CDR3 in amino acids: CASSAPGQGSSYEQYF. DNA of the CDR3: TGTGCCAGCAGCGCTCCGGGACAGGGCAGCTCCTACGAGCAGTACTTC.

The chain joins TRBV9 to TRBJ1-3; 7 bases match TRBD1. The CDR3 is 15 amino acids. J was trimmed by 1 base and V by 4 bases; bases with no gene match: 5. Per the germline V gene, CDR1 is SGDLS and CDR2 is YYNGEE. The CDR3 region is CASSTQGVSGNTIYF. The CDR3 DNA reads as TGTGCCAGCAGCACCCAGGGGGTTTCTGGAAACACCATATATTTT.

V and J are TRBV29-1 and TRBJ2-3; D is uncertain. Germline CDR1 is SQVTM and CDR2 is ANQGSEA. V dropped 5 bases and J dropped 2 bases, with 14 bases sitting between them. The CDR3 extends over 14 amino acids. This CDR3 reads CSVTASPSTDTQYF. CDR3 nucleotides: TGCAGCGTTACGGCTAGTCCGTCCACAGATACGCAGTATTTT.

V is TRBV19 and J is TRBJ2-7, with no clear D. Germline V gene lookup returns CDR1 LNHDA and CDR2 SQIVND (reference sequence). CDR3 size: 15 residues. The V and J ends lost 3 bases and 1 base respectively, with 13 bases between them. The CDR3 loop reads CASSMTRGVSYEQYF. As DNA, the CDR3 is TGTGCCAGTAGTATGACCCGAGGCGTTTCCTACGAGCAGTACTTC.

This chain uses TRBV2 with TRBJ2-1, with 13 bases lining up with TRBD2. CDR3 length equals 15 residues. V lost 5 bases, J lost 7 bases, and 5 bases stayed unmatched. From germline, CDR1 is SNHLY and CDR2 FYNNEI. The chain's CDR3 is CASSFGTSGINEQFF. In DNA, the CDR3 is TGTGCCAGCAGTTTTGGGACTAGCGGGATTAATGAGCAGTTCTTC.

The chain recombines TRBV6-5 with TRBJ2-1; TRBD1 agrees at 8 bases. This CDR3 contains 16 residues. Germline CDR1 is MNHEY and CDR2 is SVGAGI. Trimming removed 1 base from V and 5 bases from J; junction bases left unmatched: 7. The CDR3 loop is CASSYFRQGTNNEQFF. The CDR3 DNA reads as TGTGCCAGCAGTTACTTCAGACAGGGGACGAACAATGAGCAGTTCTTC.

This clone has a single count. The chain uses TRBV6-1 and TRBJ2-7; the match to TRBD1 covers 8 bases. V was clipped by 4 bases and J by 6 bases; unmatched bases: 8. Germline values: CDR1 MNHNS, CDR2 SASEGT. The CDR3 has 14 residues. This CDR3 reads CASSGPTGGGEQYF. The CDR3 DNA reads TGTGCCAGCAGTGGACCAACAGGGGGAGGCGAGCAGTACTTC.

A single count supports this clone. The V gene is TRBV9, the J gene TRBJ2-7, with 7 bases lining up with TRBD2. The CDR3 runs to 14 residues. Germline CDR1 and CDR2: SGDLS and YYNGEE. V gave up 0 bases and J gave up 4 bases; unmatched junction bases: 4. The CDR3 DNA sequence: TGTGCCAGCAGCGTAGCTGGGGGGGGATACGAGCAGTACTTC. Residues: CASSVAGGGYEQYF. The whole variable domain, filled in from reference TRBV9 and TRBJ2-7, reads DSGVTQTPKHLITATGQRVTLRCSPRSGDLSVYWYQQSLDQGLQFLIQYYNGEERAKGNILERFSAQQFPDLHSELNLSSLELGDSALYFCASSVAGGGYEQYFGPGTRLTVT.

The chain couples TRBV9 to TRBJ2-1; TRBD2 agrees at 12 bases. Germline-derived CDR1 and CDR2 are SGDLS and YYNGEE. V lost 2 bases to trimming and J lost 3 bases; unmatched junction nucleotides: 3. CDR3 length equals 16 residues. CDR3: CASSVGLAGNYNEQFF. The CDR3 nucleotides are TGTGCCAGCAGCGTCGGACTAGCGGGGAACTACAATGAGCAGTTCTTC.

The chain uses TRBV15 and TRBJ2-1, with a possible D match to TRBD2 (5 bases). This CDR3 region has 17 residues. Germline-derived CDR1 and CDR2 are LNHNV and YYDKDF (reference sequence). Deletions cut 5 bases from V and 0 bases from J, with 17 bases between. CDR3 region: CATSPSPEASSYNEQFF. In DNA form, the CDR3 reads TGTGCCACCAGCCCCTCCCCGGAGGCTAGCTCCTACAATGAGCAGTTCTTC.

This chain uses TRBV19 with TRBJ2-1; D is unresolved. V lost 4 bases to trimming and J lost 9 bases, with 13 bases between them. CDR1 is LNHDA, CDR2 SQIVND, per germline (reference sequence). The CDR3 sequence is 13 residues long. CDR3 residues: CASSTLVLGEQFF. In DNA, the CDR3 is TGTGCCAGTAGTACCCTAGTGTTGGGTGAGCAGTTCTTC.

The chain couples TRBV28 to TRBJ1-2, with D tentatively TRBD1 (6 bases). V lost 6 bases and J lost 4, with 12 bases in between. The CDR3 sequence is 13 residues long. The V gene's germline CDR1 is MDHEN and CDR2 SYDVKM. CDR3 in DNA: TGTGCCAGCAGACCGACAGGATTCTATGGCTACACCTTC. It yields the protein CASRPTGFYGYTF.

The rearrangement links TRBV6-5 to TRBJ1-5; D uncertain. CDR1 is MNHEY and CDR2 is SVGAGI in the germline V gene. With 10 bases removed from V and 3 bases from J, the gap between germline ends came to 10 bases. CDR3 length: 12 amino acids. The CDR3 protein is CATRQSNQPQHF. CDR3 DNA: TGTGCCACCCGACAATCCAATCAGCCCCAGCATTTT.

This clone was observed a single time. The chain combines TRBV5-1 with TRBJ2-1; 9 bases map to TRBD2. In germline, CDR1 is SGHRS, CDR2 YFSETQ. Losses at the gene ends were 2 bases for V and 5 bases for J; bases not matched to a gene: 8. This CDR3 has 16 amino acids. The DNA for the CDR3 is TGCGCCAGCAGCTTTGGGGTAGCGGGAGTAAACAATGAGCAGTTCTTC. Its protein product is CASSFGVAGVNNEQFF. Full variable domain (missing parts from reference TRBV5-1 and TRBJ2-1): KAGVTQTPRYLIKTRGQQVTLSCSPISGHRSVSWYQQTPGQGLQFLFEYFSETQRNKGNFPGRFSGRQFSNSRSEMNVSTLELGDSALYLCASSFGVAGVNNEQFFGPGTRLTVL.

The chain couples TRBV19 to TRBJ2-7, with 7 positions matching TRBD1. The CDR3 has 15 residues. The germline gives CDR1 LNHDA, CDR2 SQIVND (reference sequence). Trimming at V came to 6 bases and at J to 3 bases, leaving 11 bases not matched to a gene. CDR3 coding DNA: TGTGCCAGTAGCCCCCCCGGGACAGCTATCTACGAGCAGTACTTC. The encoded protein is CASSPPGTAIYEQYF.

Notes on this clone: The sample holds other DNA sequences that translate to the same CDR3. This chain joins TRBV6-4 and TRBJ1-1; 9 positions match TRBD1. Germline V gene sequence: CDR1 MRHNA, CDR2 SNTAGT. The V and J ends lost 9 bases and 8 bases, in that order; junction bases with no gene match: 16. This CDR3 is built from 15 residues. CDR3 coding DNA: TGTGCCAGTAACCGATCTCGGGACAGGGAGCGGGAAGCTTTCTTT. Amino acids: CASNRSRDREREAFF.

The gene calls are TRBV19 and TRBJ2-4; tentative D call: TRBD2 (5 bases). Trimming cost V 5 bases and J 2 bases, with 13 bases left between them. Germline V gives CDR1 LNHDA, CDR2 SQIVND (reference sequence). The CDR3 length is 15 residues. The CDR3 loop is CASSSYGITKNIQYF. CDR3 coding DNA: TGTGCCAGTAGTTCCTACGGGATTACCAAAAACATTCAGTACTTC.

This clone was found once. The chain joins TRBV9 to TRBJ2-3, with a tentative D call TRBD2 (5 bases). The CDR3 runs to 17 residues. Germline V gene lookup returns CDR1 SGDLS and CDR2 YYNGEE. Trimming took off 2 bases at V and 2 bases at J, with 18 bases between the two ends. This CDR3 reads CASSVTPSPANTDTQYF. CDR3 bases: TGTGCCAGCAGCGTCACCCCTAGCCCGGCTAACACAGATACGCAGTATTTT.

The rearrangement joins TRBV6-1 to TRBJ2-3, with D maybe TRBD2 (6 bases). The V and J ends lost 3 bases and 4 bases respectively, with 8 bases between them. Germline CDR1 MNHNS, CDR2 SASEGT. This CDR3 region has 13 residues. The CDR3 loop reads CASSDWGADTQYF. The DNA for the CDR3 is TGTGCCAGCAGTGATTGGGGGGCAGATACGCAGTATTTT.

V usage is TRBV9 and J usage is TRBJ2-3, with 9 bases matching TRBD1. CDR1 is SGDLS and CDR2 is YYNGEE in the germline V gene. Trimming at V came to 0 bases and at J to 4 bases, leaving 3 bases not matched to a gene. The CDR3 is 15 amino acids. In nucleotides, the CDR3 is TGTGCCAGCAGCGTAGGGGACAGGGTCCCAGATACGCAGTATTTT. It is translated as CASSVGDRVPDTQYF. The variable domain in full, completed from reference TRBV9 and TRBJ2-3, reads DSGVTQTPKHLITATGQRVTLRCSPRSGDLSVYWYQQSLDQGLQFLIQYYNGEERAKGNILERFSAQQFPDLHSELNLSSLELGDSALYFCASSVGDRVPDTQYFGPGTRLTVL.